A single T cell receptor beta chain is shown here with its context. Antigen unknown. This sample was taken from a study of response to subunit inactivated influenza vaccine. TCRdb analysed the RT-PCR reads with MiXCR anew, one entry per CDR3 protein. The table includes 860,000 or so distinct CDR3 sequences, approximately 22% detected once. The V end lost 6 bases, the J end lost 7 bases, and 16 bases lay between the germline ends. Germline V CDR1 and CDR2: DFQATT, SNEGSKA (reference sequence). CDR3 length: 12 residues. Notes on the study in general: Authors suggested seasonal influenza vaccinations each recruit few new T cells.

Sequences were derived from PBMCs from blood, sampled around 5 days after vaccination. The source is a man in his forties or fifties who received an inactivated influenza vaccine. The chain uses TRBV20-1 and TRBJ2-7; either TRBD1 or TRBD2 may supply D (7 bases each). CDR3: CSATDREGEQYF. The CDR3 DNA reads as TGCAGTGCAACCGACAGGGAGGGGGAGCAGTACTTC.